This T cell receptor beta chain derives from a study of shared clonotypes between healthy human individuals. At the level of the study: In total, the donors were two women and a few men aged 18 to 49.

Germline V gene data show CDR1 as MNHNY and CDR2 as SVGAGI (reference sequence). The CDR3 contains 16 residues. As concerns this clone: Mismatch with germline at one junction end may stem from a read error.

Without sorting, samples used about 90 million PBMCs for genomic DNA. It was on ten immunoSEQ deep assay plates that unsorted PBMC DNA was sequenced. This table comes from immunoSEQ multiplex PCR, and its TCRdb copy is limited to in-frame clones, with some not included. Of around 450,000 clones in the sample, about four fifths are singletons; the top ten hold about 13%. The gene calls are TRBV6-6 and TRBJ2-5; D possibly corresponds to TRBD2 (6 bases). Sequencing was done on a sample of PBMCs. The source of this sequence is a woman aged 40 to 55 in good health. Some clones in this sample may be carry-over from other donors' samples. In DNA form, the CDR3 reads TGTGCCAGCAGATACTCGACTAGATTGGCCCAAGAGACCCAGTACTTC. Its translation is CASRYSTRLAQETQYF.